This T cell receptor (beta chain) emerged from a study of blood T cell repertoires in COVID-19 (dated by TCRdb to 2020 to 2022). Turning to the overall study: The collaborator samples originated in the United States, Italy and Spain and spanned the acute and convalescent phases of COVID-19. The material from the prospective study consisted of cDNA or gDNA derived from T cells, B-cell-depleted T cells, or PBMCs. Deeply sampled blood TCRbeta repertoires from subjects exposed to, actively infected with, or recovered from COVID-19 were included in the dataset. The repertoires were made available in a free public database intended to serve as a resource for research on the immune response to SARS-CoV-2. Samples came from the ongoing ImmuneRACE study (first 160 participants) plus 1,254 subjects from 6 global collaborators. Nearly every sample came with metadata listing a de-identified subject ID, COVID-19 status, age in years and sex. Where available, HLA class I and class II types were taken from metadata supplied by the sample provider and were not determined by assay-based typing.

TCRbeta CDR3 regions were amplified from genomic DNA by means of the immunoSEQ Assay, a bias-controlled multiplex PCR. Under the source paper's analysis protocol: The number of nucleated cells in each sample was estimated by amplification of reference gene primers within the assay. To quantify the absolute abundance of each unique TCRbeta CDR3 rearrangement, sequence reads were collapsed and filtered. For each sample, productive Simpson clonality was calculated by taking the square root of Simpson's diversity index across productive rearrangements. TCRdb mirrors the immuneACCESS table, restricted to in-frame sequences. Some clones are absent from its copies; in checked studies, under half trace to an unresolved V gene, and the reason for the others is unknown. Clone size and the V and J calls come from that table; the DNA yielded D and trimming. The sample records some 270,000 clones, approximately 90% of which are singletons. Around 0.84% of the sample is in the top ten clones.

Study-wide findings and limitations: The quantity of clinical and demographic metadata differed by source and by participant and was supplied without curation.

CDR1 MGHDK and CDR2 SYGVNS were looked up in the germline V gene. From the cysteine up to the phenylalanine, the CDR3 has a length of 14 residues. Just the 42-base CDR3 DNA is kept, in frame starting at base 1. Ends trimmed: V by 2 bases, J by 5 bases; bases unmatched to a gene: 3. Each collaborating institution followed its own protocols to collect whole blood in K2EDTA tubes. Collaborator samples were shipped for TCRbeta analysis as frozen whole blood, isolated PBMCs, or DNA extracted from either sample type. Of note for this clone: The target of this receptor is not known. Within one base of it there is no much larger clone, and no base qualities were kept. Other DNA sequences in this sample translate to the same CDR3.

The chain joins TRBV25-1 to TRBJ1-5; TRBD1 matches 7 bases in the middle. The TCR originated in a man aged 25 to 40 with acute or convalescent COVID-19. Sequencing was done on a sample of peripheral blood. The CDR3 here reads CASSEGTAYQPQHF. Here is the DNA: TGTGCCAGCAGTGAAGGGACAGCCTATCAGCCCCAGCATTTT.